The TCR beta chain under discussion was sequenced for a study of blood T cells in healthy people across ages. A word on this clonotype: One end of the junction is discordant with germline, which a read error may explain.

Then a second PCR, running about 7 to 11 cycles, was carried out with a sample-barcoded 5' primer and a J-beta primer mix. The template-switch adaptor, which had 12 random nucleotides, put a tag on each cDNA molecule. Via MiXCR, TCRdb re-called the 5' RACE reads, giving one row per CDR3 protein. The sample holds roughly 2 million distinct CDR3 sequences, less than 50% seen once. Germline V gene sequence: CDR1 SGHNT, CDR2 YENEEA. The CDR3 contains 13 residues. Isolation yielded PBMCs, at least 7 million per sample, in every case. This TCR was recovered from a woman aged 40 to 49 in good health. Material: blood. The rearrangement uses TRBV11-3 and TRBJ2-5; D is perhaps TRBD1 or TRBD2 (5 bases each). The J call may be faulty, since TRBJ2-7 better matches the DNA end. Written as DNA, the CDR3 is TGTGCCGGCAGCTTAGAAGCAGGGACCGAGCAGTACTTC. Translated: CAGSLEAGTEQYF.